This T cell receptor beta chain was found in a study of cytomegalovirus exposure and HLA in healthy donors. At the level of the study: The approximately 130 validation repertoires were reported in a later analysis to have been generated on the same platform as the approximately 700 first-cohort repertoires. General study points: A few CMV-associated chains proved CMV antigen-specific in vitro. The dataset shows that most TCR sequences were rare, while some public TCRs occurred in many donors.

These donors were members of the approximately 110-subject validation cohort, a group separate from the approximately 620-subject first cohort. A single count supports this clone. Antigen unknown. CDR1 is LNHDA, CDR2 SQIVND, per germline (reference sequence). Between the trimmed V and J ends, which lost 5 bases and 0 bases, there was a span of 11 bases. The CDR3 is made up of 15 amino acids. This table comes from immunoSEQ multiplex PCR, and its TCRdb copy is limited to in-frame clones, with some not included. Of more than 200,000 clones in the sample, roughly 90% were seen once. This sequence joins TRBV19 and TRBJ1-5; D not resolved. The TCR comes from a man younger than 35 in good health and CMV-seropositive. Source material: PBMCs. The CDR3 sequence is CASSVTSYSNQPQHF. The CDR3 DNA reads as TGTGCCAGTAGTGTTACAAGCTATAGCAATCAGCCCCAGCATTTT.